This T cell receptor beta chain emerged from a study of blood T cell repertoires in COVID-19. Turning to the study itself: Sites in the United States, Italy and Spain provided acute and convalescent COVID-19 samples. T cells, B-cell-depleted T cells, or PBMCs provided the cDNA or gDNA that served as material.

As originally analysed: Nucleated cell counts were estimated from reference gene primer amplification. The data were produced by immunoSEQ multiplex PCR, yet TCRdb's version contains in-frame clones alone and is incomplete. V, J and clone size are taken as reported in that table, and D and trimming were inferred from the DNA itself. The sample yields under 150,000 clones, 76% seen once. Trimming took off 1 base at V and 5 bases at J, with 11 bases between the two ends. The CDR3 contains 14 residues. The germline CDR1 and CDR2 sequences are LNHNV and YYDKDF (reference sequence). V gene TRBV15 combines with J gene TRBJ2-5; a possible D gene is TRBD1 (6 bases). This sequence was found in a woman of 80 years or more with active or convalescent COVID-19. The sequenced material came from peripheral blood. CDR3: CATSRVGQQETQYF. For the CDR3, the DNA is TGTGCCACCAGCAGAGTTGGACAGCAGGAGACCCAGTACTTC.